The clone carrying this T cell receptor beta chain was recorded a few times. Its specificity is not known. Preparation of the TCRbeta library was carried out with unique molecular identifiers. TCRdb ran MiXCR on the PCR reads and lists one entry per CDR3 protein. The sample includes 610,000 or so distinct CDR3 sequences, about a quarter of them seen just once. The entry originates in a study of T-cell reconstitution after alpha-beta-depleted transplantation in children. Broader study findings: Surviving recipient T cells and intrathymic progenitors accounted for some patients' high TCRbeta diversity at day 60. One year post-transplant, T-cell counts and diversity were largely derived from T cells produced anew. The study reportedly traced alpha-beta T cells about two months after transplant to several hundred expanded graft clones.

The CDR3 has 17 amino acids. V dropped 2 bases and J dropped 0 bases, with 15 bases sitting between them. The sequence was collected from a boy in the first two years of life with Wiskott-Aldrich syndrome, due to receive a stem cell transplant. The genes are TRBV12-3 or TRBV12-4 and TRBJ2-3; maybe TRBD1 (6 bases). Source: PBMCs, taken before TCRalphabeta/CD19-depleted stem cell transplant. The CDR3 loop reads CASSLYRLRGSTDTQYF. The DNA of the CDR3 is TGTGCCAGCAGTTTATATAGGCTGAGGGGGAGCACAGATACGCAGTATTTT.